These T cell receptor beta chains were read from a single sample in a study of blood T cells in healthy people across ages. TCRdb redid the calling of the 5' RACE reads with MiXCR, one entry per CDR3 protein. The sample consists of 1 million or so distinct CDR3 sequences, 40% to 55% of them appearing once. Sequencing used blood. These receptors were collected from a woman aged 55-69 years in good health. Both conserved end residues are part of each CDR3. Each record gives: CDR3 DNA, CDR3 protein, J gene, clone size, D gene, V gene. D genes are given only for firm matches. A row's size may be missing; if present it is once, few, many or a size class.

TGTGCCAGCTCGATGGGACAGCCTTACGAGCAGTACTTC CASSMGQPYEQYF TRBJ2-7 . TRBD1 TRBV27
TGTGCCAGCAGCTTAGACAGGGGGCGAGGGTATGGCTACACCTTC CASSLDRGRGYGYTF TRBJ1-2 . TRBD1 TRBV11-2
TGCGCCAGCAGCCAAGGGACAAGAAACAAGGTGTGGGACTCCTACAATGAGCAGTTCTTC CASSQGTRNKVWDSYNEQFF TRBJ2-1 . . TRBV4-3
TGTGCCAGTGGTCAAAAAACAGGGACCAAAAACATTCAGTACTTC CASGQKTGTKNIQYF TRBJ2-4 few . TRBV6-5
TGTGCCAGCACCCCCATTCCCGGGACTAGCGGGAGGTTGGGAGTCTACGAGCAGTACTTC CASTPIPGTSGRLGVYEQYF TRBJ2-7 . TRBD2 TRBV27
TGTGCCAGCAGTGCCGGGACAGGGTCTCCCACAGATACGCAGTATTTT CASSAGTGSPTDTQYF TRBJ2-3 few TRBD1 TRBV6-1
TGCAGTGCTAGACAGACAGATACGCAGTATTTT CSARQTDTQYF TRBJ2-3 few . TRBV20-1
TGCAGCGCCGGACAGGGAAACACCATATATTTT CSAGQGNTIYF TRBJ1-3 . . TRBV29-1
TGCGCCAGCAGCTACGGACAGGAACTCAATGAGCAGTTCTTC CASSYGQELNEQFF TRBJ2-1 . TRBD1 TRBV5-1
TGCGCCAGCAGCTTGACACCTGCGGGAGAATTCTCCTACGAGCAGTACTTC CASSLTPAGEFSYEQYF TRBJ2-7 . TRBD2 TRBV5-1
TGTGCCAGCAGCTCCGCGACAGGGGGCCCCTACAATGAGCAGTTCTTC CASSSATGGPYNEQFF TRBJ2-1 . TRBD1 TRBV7-6
TGTGCCAGCAGCCTTCAACCGGAGGGCCCTGCTAATGAGCAGTTCTTC CASSLQPEGPANEQFF TRBJ2-1 . . TRBV9
TGTGCCAGCAGCTTAGATGGGCGGGAGCGGGATACGCAGTATTTT CASSLDGRERDTQYF TRBJ2-3 . TRBD2 TRBV7-3
TGTGCCATCAGTGAGGGGGACAGGGGTGGCTACGAGCAGTACTTC CAISEGDRGGYEQYF TRBJ2-7 many TRBD1 TRBV10-3
TGTGCCAGCAGCCCCCCCGGAGCGGGAGAGAGACGCAATGAGCAGTTCTTC CASSPPGAGERRNEQFF TRBJ2-1 . TRBD2 TRBV7-9
TGCAGTGCGGCCCCCGCGGGTCTGGAGACCCAGTACTTC CSAAPAGLETQYF TRBJ2-5 . . TRBV20-1
TGTGCCAGCAGCGTAGGAAGCGGGAACAATGAGCAGTTCTTC CASSVGSGNNEQFF TRBJ2-1 . TRBD2 TRBV9
TGTGCCAGCAGCCAAGATCGGCCGATAGCCAAAAACATTCAGTACTTC CASSQDRPIAKNIQYF TRBJ2-4 many . TRBV14
TGTGCCAGCAGCCAAGATGTGGGACTAGCGAGCGAGCAGTACTTC CASSQDVGLASEQYF TRBJ2-7 many TRBD2 TRBV4-2
TGTGCCAGCAGTTACTCGACTAGCGGGAACCGAGATACGCAGTATTTT CASSYSTSGNRDTQYF TRBJ2-3 . TRBD2 TRBV6-6
TGTGCCAGCAGCCAAGGTGCCATGGGACTAGCGGACAGAACCTCCTACAATGAGCAGTTCTTC CASSQGAMGLADRTSYNEQFF TRBJ2-1 few TRBD2 TRBV14
TGCGCCAGCAGCCCAGGAGGGTACACAGATACGCAGTATTTT CASSPGGYTDTQYF TRBJ2-3 many . TRBV5-1
TGTGCCAGCAGCTTCGACAGCCGGGGAGACAATGAGCAGTTCTTC CASSFDSRGDNEQFF TRBJ2-1 . . TRBV5-4
TGCGCCAGCAGCTTAACCTGGAGCCGGAGGAACAATGAGCAGTTCTTC CASSLTWSRRNNEQFF TRBJ2-1 . . TRBV7-9
TGTGCCAGCAGCTACCTCAGGACTAGCGGAATCACCTACGAGCAGTACTTC CASSYLRTSGITYEQYF TRBJ2-7 few TRBD2 TRBV11-2
TGCGCCAGCAGTGAAAGCGGGACGGGGAATGAGCAGTTCTTC CASSESGTGNEQFF TRBJ2-1 . TRBD2 TRBV10-1
TGTGCCAGCAGCCGACAGGACGCCCAAATTAACCAGTACTTC CASSRQDAQINQYF TRBJ2-5 . . TRBV6-5
TGTGCCAGCACCCACGAGGCCAGGGACACTGAAGCTTTCTTT CASTHEARDTEAFF TRBJ1-1 . . TRBV7-8